This T cell receptor (beta chain) emerged from a study of T cell repertoires in MIS-A myocarditis (dated by TCRdb to between 2021 and 2022). The germline V gene yields SGHAT for CDR1 and FQNNGV for CDR2. Including cysteine and phenylalanine, the CDR3 has 14 amino acids. The CDR3 DNA has 42 bases and is translated from base 1. Relative to germline, V is 1 base shorter and J is 10 bases shorter, with 16 bases between their ends. TCRbeta CDR3 regions were amplified with the immunoSEQ bias-controlled multiplex PCR and sequenced at high throughput. The source study handled its data this way. CDR3 sequences were collapsed and filtered with the immunoSEQ vendor pipeline, and the abundance and frequency of each unique TCRbeta CDR3 were thereby quantified. Dominant CDR3 amino acid sequences were clustered with SARS-CoV-2-specific ImmuneCODE TCRbeta sequences by CD-HIT using a 90% global sequence identity threshold. Clones were classed as hyperexpanded at frequencies of 0.1 to 1 and as large at frequencies of 0.01 to 0.1. MiXCR was used to confirm CDR3 amino acid sequences and V and J gene assignments of dominant clones. The R stringdist package was used to calculate Levenshtein distances between the patient clonotypes and the ImmuneCODE hits. TCRdb re-hosts the immuneACCESS table, in-frame sequences only. Its copies lack some clones; in the studies checked, an unresolved V gene accounts for under half of them, and the cause for the rest is not known. Clone size and the V and J calls come from that table; the DNA yielded D and trimming. Counted in this sample were about 5,800 clones; about 83% of them appeared once. Jointly, the top ten make up around 65% of the sample.

Of note for this clone: Its binding antigen is unknown. One base away there is no much larger clone; base qualities are not given.

The QIAamp DNA FFPE kit was used to extract genomic DNA from formalin-fixed paraffin-embedded autopsy tissue. Source material: interventricular septum heart tissue obtained at autopsy. Taken with the paper, the label for cell subset or site translates to: cardiac tissue sample (left or right ventricle, interventricular septum, or pericardium). The rearrangement joined TRBV11-2 to TRBJ1-1; perhaps TRBD1 is the D gene, with 6 bases matching. The receptor's source is a man aged 18 to 29 with fulminant myocarditis from multisystem inflammatory syndrome in adults (MIS-A) after COVID-19. The CDR3 region: CASSLVRQGMGAFF. The DNA sequence is TGTGCCAGCAGCTTAGTTCGGCAGGGGATGGGAGCTTTCTTT. Joined to the reference TRBV11-2 and TRBJ1-1 proteins, this CDR3 gives the full variable domain: EAGVAQSPRYKIIEKRQSVAFWCNPISGHATLYWYQQILGQGPKLLIQFQNNGVVDDSQLPKDRFSAERLKGVDSTLKIQPAKLEDSAVYLCASSLVRQGMGAFFGQGTRLTVV.